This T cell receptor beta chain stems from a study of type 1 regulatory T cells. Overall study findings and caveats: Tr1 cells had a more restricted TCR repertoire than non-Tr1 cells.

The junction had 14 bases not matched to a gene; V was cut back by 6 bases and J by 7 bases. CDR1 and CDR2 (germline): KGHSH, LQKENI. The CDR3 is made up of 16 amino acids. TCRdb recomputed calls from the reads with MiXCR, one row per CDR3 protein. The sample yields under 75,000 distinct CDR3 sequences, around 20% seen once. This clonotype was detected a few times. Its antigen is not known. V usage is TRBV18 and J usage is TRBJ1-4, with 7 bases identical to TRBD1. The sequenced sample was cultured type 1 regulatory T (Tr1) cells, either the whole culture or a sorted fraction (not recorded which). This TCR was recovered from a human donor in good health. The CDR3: CASSITGQANGEKLFF. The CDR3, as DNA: TGTGCCAGCTCCATAACTGGACAGGCAAACGGTGAAAAACTGTTTTTT.